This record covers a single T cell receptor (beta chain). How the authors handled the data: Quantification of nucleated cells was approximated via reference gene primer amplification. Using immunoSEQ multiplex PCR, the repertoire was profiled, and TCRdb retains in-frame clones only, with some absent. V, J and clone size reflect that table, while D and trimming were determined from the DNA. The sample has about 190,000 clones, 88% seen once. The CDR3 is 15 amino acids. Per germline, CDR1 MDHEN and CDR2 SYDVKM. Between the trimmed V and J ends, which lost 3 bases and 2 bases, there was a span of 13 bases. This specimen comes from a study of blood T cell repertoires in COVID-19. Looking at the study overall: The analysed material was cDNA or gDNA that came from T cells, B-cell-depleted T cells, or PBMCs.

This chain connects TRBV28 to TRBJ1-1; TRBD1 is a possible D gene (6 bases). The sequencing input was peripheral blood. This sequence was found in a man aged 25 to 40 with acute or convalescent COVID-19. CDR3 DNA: TGTGCCAGCAGTTTCCAAGGGGGGGCCAACACTGAAGCTTTCTTT. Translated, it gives CASSFQGGANTEAFF.